The 20 T cell receptor beta chains reported below all come from one sample, sequenced in a study of blood T cell repertoires in COVID-19. Sequencing used immunoSEQ multiplex PCR; TCRdb keeps in-frame clones, though not all of them. The sample contains over 200,000 clones, over 75% of which appear only once. The source material was peripheral blood. These receptor sequences come from a man aged 35-49 years with active or convalescent COVID-19.

This clone was counted once. The chain recombines TRBV7-7 with TRBJ2-3; 14 bases are a match to TRBD2. The CDR3 totals 19 residues. CDR1 and CDR2 (germline): SSHAT, FNYEAQ (reference sequence). J was trimmed by 4 bases and V by 0 bases; bases with no gene match: 9. The CDR3 loop reads CASSLAPRTSGGSADTQYF. The CDR3 DNA reads as TGTGCCAGCAGCTTAGCCCCCCGGACTAGCGGGGGGAGCGCAGATACGCAGTATTTT.

This chain links TRBV28 with TRBJ2-5; D is uncertain. The V end lost 4 bases, the J end lost 1 base, and 10 bases lay between the germline ends. Germline CDR1 and CDR2: MDHEN and SYDVKM. The CDR3 loop spans 14 amino acids. This CDR3 is CASSSTPGQETQYF. Here the CDR3 DNA reads TGTGCCAGCAGTTCCACGCCGGGCCAAGAGACCCAGTACTTC.

The chain links TRBV28 to TRBJ1-2; no reliable D call. V was cut by 4 bases and J by 2 bases, with 5 bases left in between. CDR1 is MDHEN and CDR2 is SYDVKM in the germline V gene. CDR3 length: 12 amino acids. The CDR3 bases are TGTGCCAGCAGTTCGAGGAACTATGGCTACACCTTC. Its protein is CASSSRNYGYTF.

This chain links TRBV11-2 with TRBJ1-5; D is uncertain. The length of the CDR3 is 15 residues. V lost 1 base and J lost 3, with 10 bases in between. Germline loops: CDR1 SGHAT, CDR2 FQNNGV. In DNA form, the CDR3 reads TGTGCCAGCAGCTTAGTGTCTCCTCTCAATCAGCCCCAGCATTTT. Translating gives CASSLVSPLNQPQHF.

Here the CDR3 reads CASSFRQGEEKLFF. The CDR3 DNA is TGCGCCAGCAGCTTTCGACAGGGGGAAGAAAAACTGTTTTTT. J is TRBJ1-4 and V is TRBV5-1; 9 nucleotides match TRBD1. The V gene end was trimmed by 2 bases and the J gene end by 8 bases; junction bases not matched to a gene: 4. The CDR3 consists of 14 residues. Germline V gives CDR1 SGHRS, CDR2 YFSETQ.

This chain connects TRBV2 to TRBJ1-1; D is possibly TRBD1 (6 bases). There are 15 residues in the CDR3. Trimming stripped 2 bases from V and 3 bases from J, with 13 bases between. Germline V gene data show CDR1 as SNHLY and CDR2 as FYNNEI. CDR3 sequence: CASSEQGQIDTEAFF. In nucleotides, the CDR3 is TGTGCCAGCAGTGAACAGGGGCAAATAGACACTGAAGCTTTCTTT.

The chain joins TRBV11-2 to TRBJ2-5; D may be TRBD2 (6 bases). V lost 3 bases to trimming and J lost 4 bases, with 15 bases between them. CDR1 SGHAT and CDR2 FQNNGV come from the germline V gene. There are 15 residues in the CDR3. The CDR3 spells CASSFGLAEGETQYF. In DNA form, the CDR3 reads TGTGCCAGCAGCTTCGGTTTAGCGGAGGGAGAGACCCAGTACTTC.

V is TRBV5-1 and J is TRBJ1-2; perhaps TRBD1 as D (5 bases). CDR1 and CDR2 from the germline V gene are SGHRS and YFSETQ. V dropped 0 bases and J dropped 8 bases, with 14 bases sitting between them. The CDR3 loop spans 14 amino acids. The CDR3 protein is CASSLGGMALGYTF. CDR3 nucleotide sequence: TGCGCCAGCAGCTTGGGGGGCATGGCTTTGGGCTACACCTTC.

Comments on this clone: The junction departs from the called germline gene at one end, perhaps through a read error. The rearrangement uses TRBV11-2 and TRBJ2-5; possible D gene TRBD2, 5 bases. CDR1 is SGHAT and CDR2 is FQNNGV in the germline V gene. CDR3 length: 15 amino acids. CDR3 region: CASSLVSGTQETQYF. CDR3 DNA: TGTGCCAGCAGTTTAGTAAGCGGTACCCAAGAGACCCAGTACTTC.

This clone was picked up a small number of times. The V and J genes are TRBV9 and TRBJ1-1; possibly TRBD1 for D (5 bases). The CDR3 covers 15 residues. The V gene lost 3 bases and the J gene lost 0 bases, with 12 bases spanning the gap. CDR1 and CDR2 (germline): SGDLS, YYNGEE. CDR3 sequence reads: CASSATGFVNTEAFF. In DNA, the CDR3 is TGTGCCAGCAGCGCAACAGGTTTCGTGAACACTGAAGCTTTCTTT.

The rearrangement links TRBV2 to TRBJ1-1; unclear D gene. V lost 7 bases and J lost 1, with 16 bases in between. Germline V CDR1 and CDR2: SNHLY, FYNNEI. This CDR3 has 15 amino acids. The CDR3 reads CASTPRAVGNTEAFF. Written as DNA, the CDR3 is TGTGCCAGCACCCCGCGGGCAGTTGGGAACACTGAAGCTTTCTTT.

The chain joins TRBV7-8 to TRBJ2-5; 9 nucleotides agree with TRBD2. The CDR3 runs 14 residues. The germline gives CDR1 SGHVS, CDR2 FQNEAQ. V trimming: 6 bases; J trimming: 4 bases; junction bases outside the gene matches: 6. The DNA of the CDR3 is TGTGCCAGCAGTAGGGCGGGGGGGGCAGAGACCCAGTACTTC. This translates into CASSRAGGAETQYF.

V gene TRBV7-9 combines with J gene TRBJ2-3, with 15 bases that match TRBD2. There are 17 residues in the CDR3. V shed 4 bases and J 1 base; nucleotides not matched to a gene: 3. The V gene's germline CDR1 is SEHNR and CDR2 FQNEAQ (reference sequence). This CDR3 is CASSSGLAGGGTDTQYF. CDR3 in DNA: TGTGCCAGCAGCTCCGGACTAGCGGGAGGGGGCACAGATACGCAGTATTTT.

This chain joins TRBV29-1 and TRBJ2-1, with TRBD2 identical over 9 bases. The CDR3 loop spans 13 amino acids. The V segment lost 7 bases and the J segment 6 bases; nucleotides outside the gene matches: 7. Germline V gene sequence: CDR1 SQVTM, CDR2 ANQGSEA. CDR3 DNA: TGCAGCGCCTCCGGGACTAGCTTCAATGAGCAGTTCTTC. It codes for CSASGTSFNEQFF.

This chain connects TRBV5-5 to TRBJ1-2, with D unresolved. Germline V gene data show CDR1 as SGHKS and CDR2 as YYEKEE (reference sequence). This CDR3 is built from 14 residues. Trimming stripped 0 bases from V and 2 bases from J, with 8 bases between. The CDR3 nucleotides are TGTGCCAGCAGCTTGGACCGGGTAAACTATGGCTACACCTTC. Translated: CASSLDRVNYGYTF.

V gene TRBV19 combines with J gene TRBJ1-1; D perhaps matches TRBD1 (5 bases). Germline V gene data show CDR1 as LNHDA and CDR2 as SQIVND (reference sequence). The CDR3 runs to 16 residues. With 7 bases removed from V and 1 base from J, the gap between germline ends came to 19 bases. The DNA of the CDR3 is TGTGCCAGTACCTCGACCCAAGGGGCTTCGAACACTGAAGCTTTCTTT. This encodes CASTSTQGASNTEAFF.

This chain links TRBV28 with TRBJ1-3, with D maybe TRBD1 (6 bases). V was cut by 5 bases and J by 0 bases, with 20 bases left in between. Germline V gene data show CDR1 as MDHEN and CDR2 as SYDVKM. The CDR3 contains 18 residues. CDR3: CASSPHPRQANSGNTIYF. In DNA form, the CDR3 reads TGTGCCAGCAGTCCCCACCCGAGACAGGCTAACTCTGGAAACACCATATATTTT.

This clone was seen just once. The genes are TRBV7-8 and TRBJ1-1, with 10 nucleotides matching TRBD1. CDR1 and CDR2 from the germline V gene are SGHVS and FQNEAQ. Losses at the gene ends were 5 bases for V and 3 bases for J; bases not matched to a gene: 9. The CDR3 runs 16 residues. The CDR3 reads CASSLDRGRSYTEAFF. The CDR3 DNA follows: TGTGCCAGCAGCCTAGACAGGGGGCGGTCGTACACTGAAGCTTTCTTT.

The chain carries TRBV19 and TRBJ1-1, with D perhaps TRBD1 (5 bases). Trimming cost V 4 bases and J 5 bases, with 11 bases left between them. The CDR3 loop spans 13 amino acids. CDR1 LNHDA and CDR2 SQIVND come from the germline V gene (reference sequence). The CDR3 spells CASSRAGGTEAFF. The CDR3 DNA is TGTGCCAGTAGTAGGGCCGGGGGAACTGAAGCTTTCTTT. Using reference TRBV19 and TRBJ1-1 for the parts outside the CDR3, the full variable domain is DGGITQSPKYLFRKEGQNVTLSCEQNLNHDAMYWYRQDPGQGLRLIYYSQIVNDFQKGDIAEGYSVSREKKESFPLTVTSAQKNPTAFYLCASSRAGGTEAFFGQGTRLTVV.

This chain joins TRBV5-1 and TRBJ1-2, with no clear D. This CDR3 is 14 amino acids long. Germline loops: CDR1 SGHRS, CDR2 YFSETQ. The ends were cut back, 0 bases at V and 4 bases at J, with 10 bases in the middle. The CDR3 nucleotides read TGCGCCAGCAGCTTGGTAGGAGCGGGCTATGGCTACACCTTC. Translating it yields CASSLVGAGYGYTF.